Many counts were recorded for the clone carrying this T cell receptor (beta chain). Its antigen remains unknown. This record belongs to a study of T cells in Graves' hyperthyroidism and ophthalmopathy. There were TCR beta CDR3 regions amplified from RNA transcripts. The TCR CDR3 was amplified in a first-round RT-PCR using the HTBI primer set. MiXCR, applied by TCRdb to the multiplex PCR reads, yields one record per CDR3 protein. The sample has around 520,000 distinct CDR3 sequences, 14% seen once. Study-wide results and limits: In the blood, most expanded thyroid clonotypes above 0.001 appeared as well.

Germline loops: CDR1 SGHTA, CDR2 FQGTGA. V lost 3 bases and J lost 1, with 12 bases in between. This CDR3 region has 16 residues. PBMCs were sourced from more than 9 ml fresh peripheral blood. This rearrangement joins TRBV7-3 to TRBJ2-2; D is ambiguous. This TCR was sampled from a woman aged 35 to 49 with Graves' hyperthyroidism. The sequenced sample consisted of blood. The CDR3 DNA follows: TGTGCCAGCAGCTTTTTCAGCTCACAGAACACCGGGGAGCTGTTTTTT. It specifies CASSFFSSQNTGELFF. Filled out from reference TRBV7-3 and TRBJ2-2, the complete variable domain reads GAGVSQTPSNKVTEKGKYVELRCDPISGHTALYWYRQSLGQGPEFLIYFQGTGAADDSGLPNDRFFAVRPEGSVSTLKIQRTERGDSAVYLCASSFFSSQNTGELFFGEGSRLTVL.